Below, 2 T cell receptor beta chains from the same sample are listed, as sequenced in a study of a mutant IDH1 vaccine in newly diagnosed glioma. The assay was immunoSEQ multiplex PCR, and TCRdb's table has in-frame clones only and misses some. The table includes approximately 30,000 clones, 60% to 85% detected once. These receptors have no identified antigens. The time point: week 35, safety follow-up. Vaccine doses each comprised 300 ug of mutant IDH1 20-mer peptide, with topical imiquimod. The source was PBMCs, collected from a glioma patient whose treatment included an IDH1 peptide vaccine. The source is a woman in her twenties or thirties with glioma. Some clones in this sample may be carry-over from other donors' samples.

The rearrangement links TRBV25-1 to TRBJ2-5; 8 nucleotides agree with TRBD2. The J segment lost 5 bases and the V segment lost 8 bases, leaving 7 bases of the junction unmatched. The V gene's germline CDR1 is MGHDK and CDR2 SYGVNS. This CDR3 is 13 amino acids long. As DNA, the CDR3 is TGTGCCAGCGACCCCGGCGGGGGGGAGACCCAGTACTTC. Protein sequence: CASDPGGGETQYF.

The chain is built from TRBV19 and TRBJ2-7; 10 nucleotides agree with TRBD1. The trim removed 5 bases at V and 7 bases at J, leaving 20 bases unmatched. CDR3 length equals 18 residues. Germline V gives CDR1 LNHDA, CDR2 SQIVND (reference sequence). CDR3 region: CASSGGQGVGVLLREQYF. The CDR3 DNA reads TGTGCCAGTAGTGGAGGACAGGGGGTCGGGGTCCTTCTACGGGAGCAGTACTTC.